The clone carrying this TCR beta chain is a singleton in its sample. The CDR3 is made up of 15 amino acids. The ends were cut back, 0 bases at V and 4 bases at J, with 10 bases in the middle. Germline V gene sequence: CDR1 SGDLS, CDR2 YYNGEE. The PCR had 60 Vbeta and 13 Jbeta primers. TCRdb's copy holds only in-frame clones and misses some; the assay was immunoSEQ multiplex PCR. This sample carries fewer than 250,000 clones, roughly 82% of them seen once, and the ten largest clones take nearly 6%. This entry is derived from a study of cytomegalovirus exposure and HLA in healthy donors. This receptor was obtained from a middle-aged man in good health and CMV-seropositive. The V and J genes are TRBV9 and TRBJ1-4; D possibly corresponds to TRBD1 (5 bases). Sequencing input: PBMCs. The CDR3 region has the DNA TGTGCCAGCAGCGTAGATCCAGGGCTTAATGAAAAACTGTTTTTT. Translating it yields CASSVDPGLNEKLFF.